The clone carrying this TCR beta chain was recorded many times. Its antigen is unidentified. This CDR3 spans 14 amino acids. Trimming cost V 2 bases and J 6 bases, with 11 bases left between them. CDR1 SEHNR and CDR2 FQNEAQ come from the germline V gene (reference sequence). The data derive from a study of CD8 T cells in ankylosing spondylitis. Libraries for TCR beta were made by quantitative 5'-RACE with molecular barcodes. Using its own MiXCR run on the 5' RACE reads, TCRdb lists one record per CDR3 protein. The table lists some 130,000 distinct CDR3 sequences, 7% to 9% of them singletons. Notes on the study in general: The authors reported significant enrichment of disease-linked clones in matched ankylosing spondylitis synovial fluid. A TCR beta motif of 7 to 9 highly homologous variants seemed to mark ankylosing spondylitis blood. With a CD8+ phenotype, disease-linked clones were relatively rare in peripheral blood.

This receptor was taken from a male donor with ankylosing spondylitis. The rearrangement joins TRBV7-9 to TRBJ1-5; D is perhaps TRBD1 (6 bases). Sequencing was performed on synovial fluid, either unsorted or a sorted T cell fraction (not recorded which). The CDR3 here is CASSLLGARQPQHF. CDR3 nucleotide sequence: TGTGCCAGCAGCTTATTGGGGGCGCGTCAGCCCCAGCATTTT.